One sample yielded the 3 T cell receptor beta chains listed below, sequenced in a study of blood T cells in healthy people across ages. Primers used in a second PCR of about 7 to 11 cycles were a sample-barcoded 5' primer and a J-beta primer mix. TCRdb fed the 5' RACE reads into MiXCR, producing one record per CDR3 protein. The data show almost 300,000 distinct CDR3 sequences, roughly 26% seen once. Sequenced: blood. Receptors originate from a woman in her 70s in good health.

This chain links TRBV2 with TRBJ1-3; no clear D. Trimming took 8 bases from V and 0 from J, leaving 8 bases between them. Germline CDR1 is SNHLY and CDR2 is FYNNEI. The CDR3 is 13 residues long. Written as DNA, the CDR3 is TGTGCCAGCCACAAGTCCTCTGGAAACACCATATATTTT. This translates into CASHKSSGNTIYF. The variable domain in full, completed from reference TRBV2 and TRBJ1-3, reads EPEVTQTPSHQVTQMGQEVILRCVPISNHLYFYWYRQILGQKVEFLVSFYNNEISEKSEIFDDQFSVERPDGSNFTLKIRSTKLEDSAMYFCASHKSSGNTIYFGEGSWLTVV.

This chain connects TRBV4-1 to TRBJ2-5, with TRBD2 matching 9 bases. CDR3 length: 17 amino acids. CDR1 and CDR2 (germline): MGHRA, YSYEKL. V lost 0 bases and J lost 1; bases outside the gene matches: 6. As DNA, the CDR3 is TGCGCCAGCAGCCAAGATCGGACTAGCGCTTCCCAAGAGACCCAGTACTTC. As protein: CASSQDRTSASQETQYF.

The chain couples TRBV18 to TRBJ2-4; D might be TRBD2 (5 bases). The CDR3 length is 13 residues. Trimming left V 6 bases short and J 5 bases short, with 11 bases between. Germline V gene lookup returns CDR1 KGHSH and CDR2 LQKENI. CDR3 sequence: CASSPGRENIQYF. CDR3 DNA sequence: TGTGCCAGCTCGCCCGGGCGGGAAAACATTCAGTACTTC. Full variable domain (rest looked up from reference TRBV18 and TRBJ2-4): NAGVMQNPRHLVRRRGQEARLRCSPMKGHSHVYWYRQLPEEGLKFMVYLQKENIIDESGMPKERFSAEFPKEGPSILRIQQVVRGDSAAYFCASSPGRENIQYFGAGTRLSVL.